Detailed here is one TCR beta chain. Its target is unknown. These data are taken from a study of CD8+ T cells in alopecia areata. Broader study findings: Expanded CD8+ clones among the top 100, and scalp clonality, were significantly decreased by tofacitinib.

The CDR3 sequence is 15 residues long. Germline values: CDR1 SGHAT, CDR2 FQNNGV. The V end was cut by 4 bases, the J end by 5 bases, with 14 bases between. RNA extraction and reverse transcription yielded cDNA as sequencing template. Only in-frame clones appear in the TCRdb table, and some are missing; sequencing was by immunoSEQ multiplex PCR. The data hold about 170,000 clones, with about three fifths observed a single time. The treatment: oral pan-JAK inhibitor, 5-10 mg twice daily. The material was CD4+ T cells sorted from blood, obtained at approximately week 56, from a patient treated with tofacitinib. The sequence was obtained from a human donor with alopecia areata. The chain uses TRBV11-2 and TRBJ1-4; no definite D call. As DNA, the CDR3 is TGTGCCAGCAGCTGGGCCTTCACGGGAAATGAAAAACTGTTTTTT. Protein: CASSWAFTGNEKLFF.